A single sample gave rise to the 12 T cell receptor beta chains below, sequenced in a study of cytomegalovirus exposure and HLA in healthy donors. The PCR made use of 60 Vbeta and 13 Jbeta primers. Libraries were prepared by immunoSEQ multiplex PCR; TCRdb keeps only in-frame clonotypes and omits some of them. The sample contains 130,000 or so clones, just under 75% of which appear only once. The sequenced sample consisted of PBMCs. Receptors originate from a man in his forties in good health and CMV-seropositive.

There are a few counts of this clone. The chain couples TRBV5-1 to TRBJ1-1, with 8 positions matching TRBD1. This CDR3 has 15 residues. The ends lost 4 bases at V and 7 bases at J; junction bases unmatched: 12. CDR1 and CDR2 from the germline V gene are SGHRS and YFSETQ. The CDR3 here is CASSPSGTGGGEAFF. CDR3 bases: TGCGCCAGCAGCCCCTCCGGGACAGGAGGGGGTGAAGCTTTCTTT.

This clone appeared a few times. This chain uses TRBV30 with TRBJ1-6, with no clear D. Germline V gene lookup returns CDR1 GTSNPN and CDR2 SVGIG (reference sequence). The CDR3 extends over 17 amino acids. The germline V and J ends were trimmed by 1 base and 5 bases, with 18 bases remaining between them. The CDR3 here is CAWSGSRRSGDNSPLHF. The CDR3 bases are TGTGCCTGGAGTGGGAGCAGACGAAGTGGCGATAATTCACCCCTCCACTTT.

In this sample, this clone turned up once. The gene calls are TRBV7-9 and TRBJ2-3; weak D call: TRBD1 (5 bases). Germline values: CDR1 SEHNR, CDR2 FQNEAQ (reference sequence). The CDR3 has 15 residues. V was trimmed by 5 bases and J by 3 bases, leaving 15 bases between them. CDR3 loop: CASSPMLGLTDTQYF. In nucleotides, the CDR3 is TGTGCCAGCAGCCCCATGCTGGGGCTGACAGATACGCAGTATTTT. Full variable domain (rest looked up from reference TRBV7-9 and TRBJ2-3): DTGVSQNPRHKITKRGQNVTFRCDPISEHNRLYWYRQTLGQGPEFLTYFQNEAQLEKSRLLSDRFSAERPKGSFSTLEIQRTEQGDSAMYLCASSPMLGLTDTQYFGPGTRLTVL.

The chain has TRBV19 and TRBJ1-1; TRBD1 aligns across 12 bases. CDR1 and CDR2 (germline): LNHDA, SQIVND (reference sequence). J was trimmed by 4 bases and V by 6 bases; bases with no gene match: 12. The CDR3 covers 17 residues. DNA of the CDR3: TGTGCCAGTAGGTGGGGACAGGGGGCAATGCCCAGCACTGAAGCTTTCTTT. Protein: CASRWGQGAMPSTEAFF. The full variable domain, its missing parts supplied by reference TRBV19 and TRBJ1-1, is DGGITQSPKYLFRKEGQNVTLSCEQNLNHDAMYWYRQDPGQGLRLIYYSQIVNDFQKGDIAEGYSVSREKKESFPLTVTSAQKNPTAFYLCASRWGQGAMPSTEAFFGQGTRLTVV.

Comments on this clone: Its ends do not fully match the called genes, so a read error is possible. The V call is TRBV7-9, the J call TRBJ1-5; 10 bases agree with TRBD1. The V gene's germline CDR1 is SEHNR and CDR2 FQNEAQ (reference sequence). There are 16 residues in the CDR3. The CDR3 DNA is TGTTCCAGCAGCTTAGTGGGGACAGGGGGCAATCAGCCCCAGCATTTT. Translated: CSSSLVGTGGNQPQHF.

The rearrangement links TRBV9 to TRBJ1-4, with D possibly matching TRBD1 (5 bases). The CDR3 spans 15 residues. Per the germline V gene, CDR1 is SGDLS and CDR2 is YYNGEE. V was trimmed by 0 bases and J by 3 bases, leaving 9 bases between them. CDR3 protein: CASSVEGFANEKLFF. DNA of the CDR3: TGTGCCAGCAGCGTAGAGGGGTTTGCTAATGAAAAACTGTTTTTT.

This chain uses TRBV30 with TRBJ1-1; 7 nucleotides align to TRBD1. V shed 2 bases, J shed 11 bases, and the junction held 5 bases outside the gene matches. This CDR3 is built from 11 residues. Germline V CDR1 and CDR2: GTSNPN, SVGIG (reference sequence). CDR3 coding DNA: TGTGCCTGGAGTAGACAGGGACAGGCTTTCTTT. As protein: CAWSRQGQAFF.

The chain has TRBV18 and TRBJ1-2; the D gene is possibly TRBD1 (5 bases). This CDR3 is built from 15 residues. Germline-derived CDR1 and CDR2 are KGHSH and LQKENI. V was shortened by 6 bases and J by 3 bases, with 17 bases between the two germline ends. The CDR3 reads CASSRDSGEHYGYTF. The CDR3 DNA is TGTGCCAGCTCCCGGGACTCCGGGGAACACTATGGCTACACCTTC.

The V gene is TRBV6-5, the J gene TRBJ2-2; D is ambiguous. The ends were cut back, 0 bases at V and 6 bases at J, with 5 bases in the middle. Germline V gene lookup returns CDR1 MNHEY and CDR2 SVGAGI. The CDR3 runs 13 residues. The CDR3 region has the DNA TGTGCCAGCAGTTACTCCTCAGCCGGGGAGCTGTTTTTT. Encoded protein: CASSYSSAGELFF.

V is TRBV11-3 and J is TRBJ2-1, with D possibly matching TRBD1 (6 bases). There are 15 residues in the CDR3. The ends were cut back, 4 bases at V and 7 bases at J, with 17 bases in the middle. CDR1 and CDR2 from the germline V gene are SGHNT and YENEEA. For the CDR3, the DNA is TGTGCCAGCAGCTCACAGGGAAGTTTCGATAATGAGCAGTTCTTC. It specifies CASSSQGSFDNEQFF.

This chain connects TRBV19 to TRBJ2-5; possible D gene TRBD2, 5 bases. V shed 6 bases and J shed 3 bases, with 11 bases lying between them. The length of the CDR3 is 13 residues. Germline V lookup: CDR1 LNHDA, CDR2 SQIVND (reference sequence). In nucleotides, the CDR3 is TGTGCCAGTAGGGGAAGAGGGAAAGAGACCCAGTACTTC. This codes for CASRGRGKETQYF.

This clone has more than one count but fewer than ten. This chain joins TRBV27 and TRBJ2-7; D gene ambiguous. With 0 bases removed from V and 1 base from J, the gap between germline ends came to 7 bases. The germline CDR1 and CDR2 sequences are MNHEY and SMNVEV (reference sequence). The CDR3 runs to 14 residues. The CDR3 loop is CASSLSFKSYEQYF. CDR3 nucleotides: TGTGCCAGCAGTTTATCTTTTAAATCCTACGAGCAGTACTTC.